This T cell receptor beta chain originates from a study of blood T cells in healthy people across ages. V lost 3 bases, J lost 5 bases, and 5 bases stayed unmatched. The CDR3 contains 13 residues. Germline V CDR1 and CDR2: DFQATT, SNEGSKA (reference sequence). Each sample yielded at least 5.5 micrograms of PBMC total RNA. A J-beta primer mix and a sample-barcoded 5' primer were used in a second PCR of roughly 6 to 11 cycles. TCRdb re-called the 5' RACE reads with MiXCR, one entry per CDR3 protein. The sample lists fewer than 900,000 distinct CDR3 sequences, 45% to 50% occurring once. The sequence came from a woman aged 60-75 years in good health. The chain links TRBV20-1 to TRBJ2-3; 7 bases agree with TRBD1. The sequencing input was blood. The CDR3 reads CSASLYRGDTQYF. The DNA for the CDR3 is TGCAGTGCTAGCCTGTACAGGGGAGATACGCAGTATTTT.